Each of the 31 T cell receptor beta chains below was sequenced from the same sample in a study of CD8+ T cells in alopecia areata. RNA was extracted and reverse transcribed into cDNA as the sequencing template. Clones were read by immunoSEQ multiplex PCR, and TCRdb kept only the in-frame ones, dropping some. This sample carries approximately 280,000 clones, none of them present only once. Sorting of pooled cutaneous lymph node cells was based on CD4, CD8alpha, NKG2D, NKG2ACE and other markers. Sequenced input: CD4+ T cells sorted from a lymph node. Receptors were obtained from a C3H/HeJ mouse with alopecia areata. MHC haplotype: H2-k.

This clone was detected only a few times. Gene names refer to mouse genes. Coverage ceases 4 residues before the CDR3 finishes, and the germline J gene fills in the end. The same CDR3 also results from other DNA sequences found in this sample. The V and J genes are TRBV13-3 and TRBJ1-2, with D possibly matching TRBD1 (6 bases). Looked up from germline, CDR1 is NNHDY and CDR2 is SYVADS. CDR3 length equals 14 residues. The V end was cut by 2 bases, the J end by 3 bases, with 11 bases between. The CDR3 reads CASSEGGRDSDYTF. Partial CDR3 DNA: TGTGCCAGCAGTGAAGGGGGGCGAGACTCC.

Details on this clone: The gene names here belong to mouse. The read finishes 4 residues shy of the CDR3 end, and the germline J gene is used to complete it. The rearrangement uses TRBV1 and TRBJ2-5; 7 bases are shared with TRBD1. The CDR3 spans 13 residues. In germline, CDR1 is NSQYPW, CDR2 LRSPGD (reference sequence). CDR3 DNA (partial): TGCACCTGCAGGGCTGGGACAGAAGAC. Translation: CTCRAGTED. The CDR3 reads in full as CTCRAGTEDTQYF.

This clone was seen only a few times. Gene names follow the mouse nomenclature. The covered CDR3 bases are TGCACCTGCAGTGCGGCCTCCGGGACAGTACAAGAC. It codes for CTCSAASGTVQD. The full CDR3 is CTCSAASGTVQDTQYF. The J gene is TRBJ2-5, the V gene TRBV1; the match to TRBD1 covers 7 bases. The CDR3 end falls 4 residues outside the read, so it is completed with the germline J gene. The V segment lost 3 bases and the J segment 3 bases; nucleotides outside the gene matches: 9. Germline lookup yields CDR1 NSQYPW and CDR2 LRSPGD (reference sequence). CDR3 length: 16 amino acids.

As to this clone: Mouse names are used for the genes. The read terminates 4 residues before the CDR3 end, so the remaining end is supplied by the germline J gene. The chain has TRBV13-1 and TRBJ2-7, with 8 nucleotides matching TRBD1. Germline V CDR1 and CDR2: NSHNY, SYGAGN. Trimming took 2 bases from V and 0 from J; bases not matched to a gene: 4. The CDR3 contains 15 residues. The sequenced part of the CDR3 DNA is TGTGCCAGCAGTGAGTGGGACAGGAGCTCCTAT. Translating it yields CASSEWDRSSY. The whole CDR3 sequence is CASSEWDRSSYEQYF.

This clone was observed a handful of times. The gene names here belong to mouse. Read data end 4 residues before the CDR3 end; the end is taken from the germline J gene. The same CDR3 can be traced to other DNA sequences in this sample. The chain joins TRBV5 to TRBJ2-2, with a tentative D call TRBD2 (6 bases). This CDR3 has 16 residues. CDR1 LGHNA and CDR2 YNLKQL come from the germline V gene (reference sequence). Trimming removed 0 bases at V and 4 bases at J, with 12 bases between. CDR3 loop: CASSQEAGGGTGQLYF. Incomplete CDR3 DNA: TGTGCCAGCAGCCAAGAAGCGGGGGGAGGCACCGGG.

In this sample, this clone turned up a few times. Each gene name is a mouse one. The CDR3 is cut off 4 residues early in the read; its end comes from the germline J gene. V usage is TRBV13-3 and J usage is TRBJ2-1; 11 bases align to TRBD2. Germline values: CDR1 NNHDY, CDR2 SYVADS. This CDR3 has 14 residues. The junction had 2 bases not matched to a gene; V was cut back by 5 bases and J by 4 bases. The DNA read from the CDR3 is TGTGCCAGCAGGGGACTGGGGGAATATGCT. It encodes CASRGLGEYA. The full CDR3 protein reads CASRGLGEYAEQFF.

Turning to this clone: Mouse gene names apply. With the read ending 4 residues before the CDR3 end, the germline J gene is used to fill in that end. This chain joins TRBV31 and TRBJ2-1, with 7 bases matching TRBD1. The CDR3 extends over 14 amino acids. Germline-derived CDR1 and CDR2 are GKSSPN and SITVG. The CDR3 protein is CAWSLLTGAAEQFF. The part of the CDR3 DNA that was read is TGTGCCTGGAGTCTCCTAACAGGGGCGGCT.

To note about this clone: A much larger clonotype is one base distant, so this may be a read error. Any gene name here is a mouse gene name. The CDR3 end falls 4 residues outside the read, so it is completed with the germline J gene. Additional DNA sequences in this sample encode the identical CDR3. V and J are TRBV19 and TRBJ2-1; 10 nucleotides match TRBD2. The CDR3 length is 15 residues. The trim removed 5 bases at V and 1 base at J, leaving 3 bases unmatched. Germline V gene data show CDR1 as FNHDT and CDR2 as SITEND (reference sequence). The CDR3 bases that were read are TGTGCCAGCAGCCGGGACTGGGGAAACTATGCT. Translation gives CASSRDWGNYA. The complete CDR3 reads CASSRDWGNYAEQFF.

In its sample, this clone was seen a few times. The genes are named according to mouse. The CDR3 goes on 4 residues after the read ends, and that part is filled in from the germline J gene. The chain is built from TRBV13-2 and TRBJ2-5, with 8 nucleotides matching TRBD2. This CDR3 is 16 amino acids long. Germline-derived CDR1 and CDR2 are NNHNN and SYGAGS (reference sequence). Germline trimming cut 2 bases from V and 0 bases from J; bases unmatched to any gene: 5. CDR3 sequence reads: CASGEGGAPNQDTQYF. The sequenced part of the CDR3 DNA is TGTGCCAGCGGTGAAGGGGGGGCCCCCAACCAAGAC.

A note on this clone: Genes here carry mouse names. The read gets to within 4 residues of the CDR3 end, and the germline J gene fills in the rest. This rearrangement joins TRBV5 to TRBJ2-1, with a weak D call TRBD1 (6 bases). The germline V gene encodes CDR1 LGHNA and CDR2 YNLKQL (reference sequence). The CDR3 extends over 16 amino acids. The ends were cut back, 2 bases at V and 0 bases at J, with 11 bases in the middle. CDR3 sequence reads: CASSQSGQYNYAEQFF. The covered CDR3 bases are TGTGCCAGCAGCCAATCCGGACAGTATAACTATGCT.

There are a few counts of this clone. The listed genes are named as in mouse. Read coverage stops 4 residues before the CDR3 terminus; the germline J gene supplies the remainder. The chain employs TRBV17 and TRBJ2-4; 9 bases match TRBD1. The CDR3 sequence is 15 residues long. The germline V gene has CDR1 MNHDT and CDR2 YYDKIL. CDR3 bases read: TGTGCTAGCAGTAGACCGGACAGGGGAAAAAAC. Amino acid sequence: CASSRPDRGKN. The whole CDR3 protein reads CASSRPDRGKNTLYF. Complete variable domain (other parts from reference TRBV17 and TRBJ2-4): DTTVKQNPRYKLARVGKPVNLICSQTMNHDTMYWYQKKPNQAPKLLLFYYDKILNREADTFEKFQSSRPNNSFCSLYIGSAGLEYSAMYLCASSRPDRGKNTLYFGAGTRLSVL.

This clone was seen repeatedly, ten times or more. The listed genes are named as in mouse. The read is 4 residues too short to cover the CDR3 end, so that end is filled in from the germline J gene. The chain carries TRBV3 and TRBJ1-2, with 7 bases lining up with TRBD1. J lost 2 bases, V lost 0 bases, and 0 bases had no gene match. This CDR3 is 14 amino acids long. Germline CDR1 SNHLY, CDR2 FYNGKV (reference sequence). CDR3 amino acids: CASSLATGNSDYTF. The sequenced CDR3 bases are TGTGCCAGCAGCTTAGCGACAGGGAACTCC.

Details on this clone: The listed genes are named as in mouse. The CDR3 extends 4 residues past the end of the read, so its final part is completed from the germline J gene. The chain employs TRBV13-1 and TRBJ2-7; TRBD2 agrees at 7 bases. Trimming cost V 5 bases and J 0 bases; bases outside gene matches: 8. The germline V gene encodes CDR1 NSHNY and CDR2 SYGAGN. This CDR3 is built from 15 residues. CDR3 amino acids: CASSLGLVSSYEQYF. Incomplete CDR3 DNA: TGTGCCAGCAGCCTCGGACTGGTGAGCTCCTAT.

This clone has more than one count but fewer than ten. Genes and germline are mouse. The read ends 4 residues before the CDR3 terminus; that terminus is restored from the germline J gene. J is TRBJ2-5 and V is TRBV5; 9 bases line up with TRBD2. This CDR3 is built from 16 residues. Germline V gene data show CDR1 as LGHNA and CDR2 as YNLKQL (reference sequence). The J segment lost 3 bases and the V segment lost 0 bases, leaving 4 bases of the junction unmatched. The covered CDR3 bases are TGTGCCAGCAGCCAAGATAAAGGGACTGGGCAAGAC. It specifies CASSQDKGTGQD. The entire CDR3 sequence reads CASSQDKGTGQDTQYF.

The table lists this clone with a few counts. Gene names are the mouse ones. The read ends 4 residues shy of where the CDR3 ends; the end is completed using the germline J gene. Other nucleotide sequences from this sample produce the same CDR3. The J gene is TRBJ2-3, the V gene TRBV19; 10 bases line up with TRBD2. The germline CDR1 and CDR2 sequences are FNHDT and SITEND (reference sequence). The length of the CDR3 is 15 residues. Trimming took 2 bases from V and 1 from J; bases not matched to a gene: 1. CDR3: CASSMGTGGAETLYF. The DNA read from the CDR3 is TGTGCCAGCAGTATGGGGACTGGGGGTGCAGAA.

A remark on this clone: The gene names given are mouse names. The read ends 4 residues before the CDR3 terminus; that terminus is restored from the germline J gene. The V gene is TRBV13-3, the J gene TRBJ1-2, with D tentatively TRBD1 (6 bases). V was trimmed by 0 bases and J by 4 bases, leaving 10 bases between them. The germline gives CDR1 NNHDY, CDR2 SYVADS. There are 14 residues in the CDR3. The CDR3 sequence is CASSDEQGTSDYTF. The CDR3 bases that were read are TGTGCCAGCAGTGATGAGCAGGGGACCTCC.

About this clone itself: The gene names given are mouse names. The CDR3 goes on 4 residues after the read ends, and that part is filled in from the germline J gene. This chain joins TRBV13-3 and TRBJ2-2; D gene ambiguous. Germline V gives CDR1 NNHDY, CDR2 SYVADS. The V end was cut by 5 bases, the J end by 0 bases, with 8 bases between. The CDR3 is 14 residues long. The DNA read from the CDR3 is TGTGCCAGCAGGTACAGTGCAAACACCGGG. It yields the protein CASRYSANTG. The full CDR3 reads CASRYSANTGQLYF.

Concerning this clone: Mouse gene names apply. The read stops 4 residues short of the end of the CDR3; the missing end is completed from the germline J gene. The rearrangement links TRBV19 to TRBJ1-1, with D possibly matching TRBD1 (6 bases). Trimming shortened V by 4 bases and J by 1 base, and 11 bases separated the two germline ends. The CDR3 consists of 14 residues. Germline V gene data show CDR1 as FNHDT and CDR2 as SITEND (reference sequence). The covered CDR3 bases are TGTGCCAGCAGTGGGGGGCGCGGGAACACA. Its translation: CASSGGRGNT. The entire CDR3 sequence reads CASSGGRGNTEVFF.

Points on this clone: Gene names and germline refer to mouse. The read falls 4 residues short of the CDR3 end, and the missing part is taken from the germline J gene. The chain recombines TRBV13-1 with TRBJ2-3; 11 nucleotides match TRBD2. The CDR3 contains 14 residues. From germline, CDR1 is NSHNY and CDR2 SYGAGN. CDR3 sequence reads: CASSGLGGKETLYF. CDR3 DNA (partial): TGTGCCAGCAGTGGACTGGGGGGGAAAGAA.

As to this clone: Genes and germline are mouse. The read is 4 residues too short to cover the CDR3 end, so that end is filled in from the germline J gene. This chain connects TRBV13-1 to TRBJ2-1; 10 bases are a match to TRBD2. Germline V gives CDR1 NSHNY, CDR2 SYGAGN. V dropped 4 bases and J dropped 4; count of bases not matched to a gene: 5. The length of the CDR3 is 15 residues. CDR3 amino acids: CASSSPGLGYAEQFF. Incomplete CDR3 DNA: TGTGCCAGCAGTTCTCCGGGACTGGGGTATGCT.

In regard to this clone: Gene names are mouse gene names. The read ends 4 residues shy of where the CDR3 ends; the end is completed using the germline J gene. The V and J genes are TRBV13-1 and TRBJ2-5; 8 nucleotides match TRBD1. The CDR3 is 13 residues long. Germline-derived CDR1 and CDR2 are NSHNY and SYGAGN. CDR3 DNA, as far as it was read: TGTGCCAGCAGAGCAGGGGGCCGGGAC. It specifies CASRAGGRD. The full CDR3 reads CASRAGGRDTQYF.

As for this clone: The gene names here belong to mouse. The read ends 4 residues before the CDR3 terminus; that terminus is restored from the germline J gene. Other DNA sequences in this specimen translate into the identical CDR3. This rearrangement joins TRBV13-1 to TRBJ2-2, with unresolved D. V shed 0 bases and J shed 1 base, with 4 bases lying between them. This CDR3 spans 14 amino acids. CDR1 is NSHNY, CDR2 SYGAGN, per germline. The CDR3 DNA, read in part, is TGTGCCAGCAGTGATGCTGGAAACACCGGG. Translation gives CASSDAGNTG. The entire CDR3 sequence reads CASSDAGNTGQLYF.

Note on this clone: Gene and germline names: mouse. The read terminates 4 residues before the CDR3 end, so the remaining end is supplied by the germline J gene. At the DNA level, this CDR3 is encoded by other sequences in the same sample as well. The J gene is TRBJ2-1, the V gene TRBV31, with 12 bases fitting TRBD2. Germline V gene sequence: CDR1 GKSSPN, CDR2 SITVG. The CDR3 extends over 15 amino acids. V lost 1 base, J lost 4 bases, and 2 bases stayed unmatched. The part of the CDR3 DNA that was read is TGTGCCTGGAGTCCCGGACTGGGGGGGTATGCT. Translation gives CAWSPGLGGYA. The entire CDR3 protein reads CAWSPGLGGYAEQFF.

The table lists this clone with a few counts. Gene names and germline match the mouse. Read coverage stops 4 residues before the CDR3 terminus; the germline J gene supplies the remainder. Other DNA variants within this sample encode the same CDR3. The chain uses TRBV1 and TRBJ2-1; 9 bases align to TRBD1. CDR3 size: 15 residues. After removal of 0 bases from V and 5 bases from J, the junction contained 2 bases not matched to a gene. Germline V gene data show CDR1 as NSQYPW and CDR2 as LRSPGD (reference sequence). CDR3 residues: CTCSADRTGDAEQFF. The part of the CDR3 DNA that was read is TGCACCTGCAGTGCAGATCGGACAGGGGATGCT.

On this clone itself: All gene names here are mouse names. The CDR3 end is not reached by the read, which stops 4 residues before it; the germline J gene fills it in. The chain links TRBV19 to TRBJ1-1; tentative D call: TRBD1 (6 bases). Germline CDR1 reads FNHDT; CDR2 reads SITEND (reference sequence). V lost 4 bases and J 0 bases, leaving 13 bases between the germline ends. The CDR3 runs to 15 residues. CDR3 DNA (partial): TGTGCCAGCAGTCTTACCACAGGGACAAACACA. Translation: CASSLTTGTNT. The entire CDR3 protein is CASSLTTGTNTEVFF.

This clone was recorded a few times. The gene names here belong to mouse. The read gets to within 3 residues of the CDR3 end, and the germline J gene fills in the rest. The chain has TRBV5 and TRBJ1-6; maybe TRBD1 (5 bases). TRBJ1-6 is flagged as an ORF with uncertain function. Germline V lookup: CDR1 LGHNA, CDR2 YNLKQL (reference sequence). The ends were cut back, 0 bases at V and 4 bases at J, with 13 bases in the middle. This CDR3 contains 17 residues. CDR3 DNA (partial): TGTGCCAGCAGCCAAGATATCGGACAAACTTATAATTCGCCC. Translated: CASSQDIGQTYNSP. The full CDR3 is CASSQDIGQTYNSPLYF.

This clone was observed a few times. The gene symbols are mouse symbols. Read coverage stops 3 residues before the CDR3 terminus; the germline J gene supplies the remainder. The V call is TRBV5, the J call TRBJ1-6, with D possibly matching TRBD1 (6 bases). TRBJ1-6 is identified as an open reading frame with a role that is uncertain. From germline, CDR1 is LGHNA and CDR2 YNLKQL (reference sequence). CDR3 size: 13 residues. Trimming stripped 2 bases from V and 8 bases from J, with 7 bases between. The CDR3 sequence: CASSQRTDSPLYF. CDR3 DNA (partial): TGTGCCAGCAGCCAAAGGACAGATTCGCCC.

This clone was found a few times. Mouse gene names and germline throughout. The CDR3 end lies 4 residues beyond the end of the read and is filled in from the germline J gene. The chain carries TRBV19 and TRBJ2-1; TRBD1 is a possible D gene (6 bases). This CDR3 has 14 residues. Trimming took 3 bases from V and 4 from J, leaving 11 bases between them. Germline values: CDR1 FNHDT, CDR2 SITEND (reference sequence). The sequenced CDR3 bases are TGTGCCAGCAGTACTCCGGGACAATATGCT. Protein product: CASSTPGQYA. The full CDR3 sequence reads CASSTPGQYAEQFF. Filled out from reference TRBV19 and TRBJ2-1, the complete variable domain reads GGIITQTPKFLIGQEGQKLTLKCQQNFNHDTMYWYRQDSGKGLRLIYYSITENDLQKGDLSEGYDASREKKSSFSLTVTSAQKNEMAVFLCASSTPGQYAEQFFGPGTRLTVL.

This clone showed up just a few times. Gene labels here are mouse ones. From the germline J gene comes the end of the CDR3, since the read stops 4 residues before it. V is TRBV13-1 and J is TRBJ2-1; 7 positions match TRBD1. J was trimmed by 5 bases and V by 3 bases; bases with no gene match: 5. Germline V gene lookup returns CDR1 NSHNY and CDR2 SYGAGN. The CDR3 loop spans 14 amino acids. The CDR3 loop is CASSADRENAEQFF. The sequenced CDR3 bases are TGTGCCAGCAGTGCCGACAGGGAAAATGCT.

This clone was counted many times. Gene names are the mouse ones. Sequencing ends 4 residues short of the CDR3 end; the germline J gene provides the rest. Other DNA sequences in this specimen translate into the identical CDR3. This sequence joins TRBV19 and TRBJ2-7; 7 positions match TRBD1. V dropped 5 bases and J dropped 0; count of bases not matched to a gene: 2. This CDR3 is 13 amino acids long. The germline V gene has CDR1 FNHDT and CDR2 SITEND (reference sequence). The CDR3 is CASRDRSSYEQYF. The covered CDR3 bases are TGTGCCAGCAGGGACAGGAGCTCCTAT.

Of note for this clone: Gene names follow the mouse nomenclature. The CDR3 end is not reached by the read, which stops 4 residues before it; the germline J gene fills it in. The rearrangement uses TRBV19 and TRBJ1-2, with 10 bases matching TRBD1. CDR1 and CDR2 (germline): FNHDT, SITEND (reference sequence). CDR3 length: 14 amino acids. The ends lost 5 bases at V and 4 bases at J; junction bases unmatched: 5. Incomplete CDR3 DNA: TGTGCCAGCAGGACAGGGGGCGGGAGCTCC. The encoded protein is CASRTGGGSS. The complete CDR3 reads CASRTGGGSSDYTF. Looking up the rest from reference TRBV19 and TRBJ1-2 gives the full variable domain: GGIITQTPKFLIGQEGQKLTLKCQQNFNHDTMYWYRQDSGKGLRLIYYSITENDLQKGDLSEGYDASREKKSSFSLTVTSAQKNEMAVFLCASRTGGGSSDYTFGSGTRLLVI.